These T cell receptor beta chains were read from a single sample in a study of shared clonotypes between healthy human individuals. Profiling relied on immunoSEQ multiplex PCR, and the TCRdb table lists in-frame clones only, not all of them. The profile shows around 560,000 clones, 95% of them singletons. The sequenced sample consisted of naive CD8+ T cells sorted from blood. The source of these receptors is a woman in her twenties or thirties in good health. Each CDR3 is given with its conserved first and last residue. A D gene is named only where the DNA matches it firmly. Clone size appears in some rows only: once, few, many, or a class for an expanded clone.

j_call clone_size d_call v_call cdr3_nt cdr3_aa
TRBJ1-1 . . TRBV27 TGTGCCAGCAGCCCAACGGGGGAGGGAACTGAAGCTTTCTTT CASSPTGEGTEAFF
TRBJ2-7 . . TRBV27 TGTGCCAGCAGTCCCTCGGCGGGACAAGTCACCTACGAGCAGTACTTC CASSPSAGQVTYEQYF
TRBJ2-2 . . TRBV28 TGTGCCAGCAGTTTAACTCGACCCCCTGCCGGGGAGCTGTTTTTT CASSLTRPPAGELFF
TRBJ2-7 . . TRBV5-4 TGTGCCAGCAGCTTGGTCCCGTCGTACGAGCAGTACTTC CASSLVPSYEQYF
TRBJ2-7 . TRBD1 TRBV5-4 TGTGCCAGCAGCTTGGCCGGGACAGCCTACGAGCAGTACTTC CASSLAGTAYEQYF
TRBJ2-2 few TRBD2 TRBV10-3 TGTGCCATCAGTGAAGGCTGGCTAGCGGGAGAGAGCACCGGGGAGCTGTTTTTT CAISEGWLAGESTGELFF
TRBJ1-2 . TRBD1 TRBV29-1 TGCAGCGTTGAGACAGGGATTAACTATGGCTACACCTTC CSVETGINYGYTF
TRBJ2-1 . . TRBV15 TGTGCCACCAGGCTAGCAGTCCACAATGAGCAGTTCTTC CATRLAVHNEQFF
TRBJ2-7 . . TRBV18 TGTGCCAGCTCACCTACGGGACCGTGGTACGAGCAGTACTTC CASSPTGPWYEQYF
TRBJ2-2 . . TRBV20-1 TGCAGTGCTAGAGATGCCGGGGAGCTGTTTTTT CSARDAGELFF
TRBJ2-5 once . TRBV9 TGTGCCAGCAGCGTAGAAGGAGGAATCCGGGAGACCCAGTACTTC CASSVEGGIRETQYF
TRBJ2-1 . . TRBV11-2 TGTGCCAGCAGCTTACCGCTTCCAACCTACAATGAGCAGTTCTTC CASSLPLPTYNEQFF
TRBJ2-3 . TRBD2 TRBV6-5 TGTGCCACCGCCCCCTTAGCGGGAGGGGCAGATACGCAGTATTTT CATAPLAGGADTQYF
TRBJ2-3 . . TRBV27 TGTGCCAGCAGTTTAGAATTACAGGGTGCAGATACGCAGTATTTT CASSLELQGADTQYF
TRBJ1-1 . TRBD1 TRBV6-7 TGTGCCAGCAGTTACAACGGACAGGGTTACTTTGAAGCTTTCTTT CASSYNGQGYFEAFF
TRBJ1-5 . TRBD1 TRBV28 TGTGCCAGCAGTCTCACCGACAGGGTCGGCCAGCCCCAGCATTTT CASSLTDRVGQPQHF
TRBJ2-7 . . TRBV9 TGTGCCAGCAGCGTAGGGCTAGCGCCCTACGAGCAGTACTTC CASSVGLAPYEQYF
TRBJ2-7 . . TRBV28 TGTGCCAGCAGTTCCATCTTAGGGCCGCAGTACTTC CASSSILGPQYF
TRBJ1-1 . . TRBV13 TGTGCCAGCAGCTTTCCAGGGTTTGTGGAAGCTTTCTTT CASSFPGFVEAFF
TRBJ2-7 . . TRBV21-1 TGTGCCAGCACTGCTGTAGGGCAGTCCTACGAGCAGTACTTC CASTAVGQSYEQYF
TRBJ2-1 . TRBD2 TRBV11-3 TGTGCCAGCAGCCCTTCTAGCGGGCGCTCCTACAATGAGCAGTTCTTC CASSPSSGRSYNEQFF
TRBJ2-1 . . TRBV13 TGTGCCAGCAGCTTAGTCGGGTACGGGGGCTACAATGAGCAGTTCTTC CASSLVGYGGYNEQFF
TRBJ2-3 . TRBD2 TRBV7-8 TGTGCCAGCAGCTTAGCGGTAGCGGGAGGGCCGATTTCATATACGCAGTATTTT CASSLAVAGGPISYTQYF
TRBJ2-3 . . TRBV7-6 TGTGCCAGCAGCTCACATCAGGGTGACGATACGCAGTATTTT CASSSHQGDDTQYF
TRBJ1-1 . TRBD1 TRBV27 TGTGCCAGCAGCGGGACAGGGGCTAACACTGAAGCTTTCTTT CASSGTGANTEAFF
TRBJ1-1 . . TRBV6-5 TGTGCCAGCAATGTTGGTCGAGGCACTGAAGCTTTCTTT CASNVGRGTEAFF